What follows are 2 T cell receptor beta chains derived from one specimen sequenced in a study of cytomegalovirus exposure and HLA in healthy donors. Primers for the PCR totalled 60 Vbeta and 13 Jbeta. Generated by immunoSEQ multiplex PCR, the TCRdb table keeps only in-frame clones and is missing some. The profile shows approximately 110,000 clones, approximately 80% of them singletons. Sequences were obtained from PBMCs. The receptors shown here come from a female donor in good health and CMV-seropositive.

V usage is TRBV6-1 and J usage is TRBJ2-7; TRBD1 agrees at 7 bases. This CDR3 is 15 amino acids long. Germline V CDR1 and CDR2: MNHNS, SASEGT. V trimming: 4 bases; J trimming: 5 bases; junction bases outside the gene matches: 11. The CDR3 sequence is CASSVLRTGGNEQYF. CDR3 coding DNA: TGTGCCAGCAGTGTACTCCGGACAGGTGGGAACGAGCAGTACTTC.

A remark on this clone: No DNA is shown, since the ends of the CDR3 on it are uncertain; the CDR3 is the one TCRdb lists. The chain carries TRBV6-1 and TRBJ2-5; TRBD1, as called in the table, went unchecked against the DNA. The length of the CDR3 is 14 amino acids, counting both ends. Germline V gives CDR1 MNHNS, CDR2 SASEGT. The CDR3 loop is CASILDRNQETQYF.